These 20 T cell receptor beta chains came from one sample sequenced in a study of cytomegalovirus exposure and HLA in healthy donors. The protocol was immunoSEQ multiplex PCR, while the TCRdb copy is restricted to in-frame clones and leaves out a portion. The sample consists of about 130,000 clones, 90% to 96% of them appearing once. The specimen sequenced was PBMCs. Receptors originate from a man aged 18 to 35 in good health and CMV-seronegative.

This chain links TRBV4-3 with TRBJ2-7; weak D call: TRBD2 (6 bases). The CDR3 has 17 amino acids. Germline V gene lookup returns CDR1 LGHNA and CDR2 YSLEER. Trimming took off 4 bases at V and 1 base at J, with 20 bases between the two ends. CDR3 sequence: CASSLYVRGGTSYEQYF. CDR3 bases: TGCGCCAGCAGCCTCTACGTTCGGGGCGGGACTTCCTACGAGCAGTACTTC.

The chain joins TRBV28 to TRBJ2-5; 10 nucleotides match TRBD2. The CDR3 has 14 residues. J lost 6 bases, V lost 5 bases, and 6 bases had no gene match. Germline V CDR1 and CDR2: MDHEN, SYDVKM. The CDR3 DNA is TGTGCCAGCAGTCTAGCGGGAGAAATAAAGACCCAGTACTTC. Amino acids: CASSLAGEIKTQYF.

The J gene is TRBJ2-5, the V gene TRBV6-5; possible D gene TRBD2, 6 bases. The CDR3 extends over 15 amino acids. Trimming cost V 6 bases and J 4 bases, with 18 bases left between them. CDR1 is MNHEY and CDR2 is SVGAGI in the germline V gene. The CDR3 protein is CASSPPGVERETQYF. In DNA form, the CDR3 reads TGTGCCAGCAGCCCCCCGGGGGTCGAAAGAGAGACCCAGTACTTC.

V gene TRBV15 combines with J gene TRBJ1-5; TRBD1 matches at 8 bases. The length of the CDR3 is 15 residues. Germline loops: CDR1 LNHNV, CDR2 YYDKDF (reference sequence). Trimming took 4 bases from V and 7 from J; bases not matched to a gene: 9. The CDR3 DNA reads TGTGCCACCAGCACTAAGGCAGGGGGCGGCCAGCCCCAGCATTTT. Translating it yields CATSTKAGGGQPQHF. The full variable domain, in which reference TRBV15 and TRBJ1-5 provide the parts outside the CDR3, is DAMVIQNPRYQVTQFGKPVTLSCSQTLNHNVMYWYQQKSSQAPKLLFHYYDKDFNNEADTPDNFQSRRPNTSFCFLDIRSPGLGDTAMYLCATSTKAGGGQPQHFGDGTRLSIL.

The V and J genes are TRBV9 and TRBJ2-5, with 8 bases identical to TRBD1. The CDR3 totals 16 residues. J gave up 5 bases and V 4 bases, and 13 bases lay outside the gene matches. Germline assignment: CDR1 SGDLS and CDR2 YYNGEE. The CDR3: CASSTHTGGGWETQYF. As DNA, the CDR3 is TGTGCCAGCAGCACTCACACAGGGGGAGGCTGGGAGACCCAGTACTTC. Complete variable domain (other parts from reference TRBV9 and TRBJ2-5): DSGVTQTPKHLITATGQRVTLRCSPRSGDLSVYWYQQSLDQGLQFLIQYYNGEERAKGNILERFSAQQFPDLHSELNLSSLELGDSALYFCASSTHTGGGWETQYFGPGTRLLVL.

The genes are TRBV5-1 and TRBJ2-7; D gene uncertain. Trimming pared 7 bases from V and 3 bases from J, leaving 11 bases between. The CDR3 runs to 12 residues. Germline V lookup: CDR1 SGHRS, CDR2 YFSETQ. The CDR3 is CASRREDYEQYF. Written as DNA, the CDR3 is TGCGCCAGCCGTCGAGAGGACTACGAGCAGTACTTC. The variable domain in full, with the rest retrieved from reference TRBV5-1 and TRBJ2-7, is KAGVTQTPRYLIKTRGQQVTLSCSPISGHRSVSWYQQTPGQGLQFLFEYFSETQRNKGNFPGRFSGRQFSNSRSEMNVSTLELGDSALYLCASRREDYEQYFGPGTRLTVT.

For the CDR3, the DNA is TGTGCCAGCAGCTTAGCTGACAGCTACGAGCAGTACTTC. Translated, it gives CASSLADSYEQYF. The chain joins TRBV7-2 to TRBJ2-7, with a tentative D call TRBD1 (5 bases). Germline CDR1 and CDR2: SGHTA and FQGNSA. V lost 0 bases, J lost 3 bases, and 6 bases lay in between. The CDR3 extends over 13 amino acids.

V is TRBV28 and J is TRBJ1-1, with D hard to call. Trimming stripped 6 bases from V and 4 bases from J, with 18 bases between. Germline CDR1 and CDR2: MDHEN and SYDVKM. The CDR3 extends over 15 amino acids. DNA of the CDR3: TGTGCCAGCAGCGATACCATCAGGTTATCCACTGAAGCTTTCTTT. Its protein is CASSDTIRLSTEAFF.

The chain recombines TRBV29-1 with TRBJ2-7; 7 bases map to TRBD1. The J segment lost 2 bases and the V segment lost 0 bases, leaving 4 bases of the junction unmatched. The CDR3 is 14 residues long. Germline values: CDR1 SQVTM, CDR2 ANQGSEA. CDR3 amino acids: CSVEDQTGAYEQYF. The CDR3 nucleotides read TGCAGCGTTGAAGATCAAACAGGGGCCTACGAGCAGTACTTC.

The chain combines TRBV5-1 with TRBJ1-2; D is uncertain. The CDR3 runs 15 residues. The V gene's germline CDR1 is SGHRS and CDR2 YFSETQ. V lost 0 bases and J lost 2, with 11 bases in between. The chain's CDR3 is CASSLDPGENYGYTF. CDR3 nucleotide sequence: TGCGCCAGCAGCTTGGACCCCGGGGAAAACTATGGCTACACCTTC.

This chain uses TRBV9 with TRBJ2-7; 8 nucleotides match TRBD1. CDR1 and CDR2 (germline): SGDLS, YYNGEE. The CDR3 spans 16 residues. Trimming cost V 4 bases and J 4 bases; bases outside gene matches: 13. The CDR3 loop reads CASSPRTGPQWYEQYF. DNA of the CDR3: TGTGCCAGCAGCCCCCGGACAGGGCCACAGTGGTACGAGCAGTACTTC.

The chain has TRBV11-3 and TRBJ2-7; perhaps TRBD1 as D (7 bases). Trimming left V 5 bases short and J 6 bases short, with 26 bases between. Germline lookup yields CDR1 SGHNT and CDR2 YENEEA. This CDR3 is built from 17 residues. CDR3 DNA: TGTGCCAGCAGCCTTGCGGGACAGTCCCCCCATTTGGGCGAGCAGTACTTC. Its translation: CASSLAGQSPHLGEQYF.

The chain recombines TRBV28 with TRBJ2-7, with 8 bases matching TRBD2. Germline trimming cut 3 bases from V and 0 bases from J; bases unmatched to any gene: 7. The germline V gene has CDR1 MDHEN and CDR2 SYDVKM. CDR3 length: 16 amino acids. CDR3 coding DNA: TGTGCCAGCAGTTTTGGGGCGGGAGGTCTCTCCTACGAGCAGTACTTC. Translated: CASSFGAGGLSYEQYF.

V usage is TRBV27 and J usage is TRBJ1-4; D unclear. Germline CDR1 is MNHEY and CDR2 is SMNVEV (reference sequence). This CDR3 contains 14 residues. V was clipped by 8 bases and J by 8 bases, with 18 bases between them. The CDR3 DNA sequence: TGTGCCAGCGCCCCCAGTCTCATGGAGGAAAAACTGTTTTTT. Protein product: CASAPSLMEEKLFF. Looking up the rest from reference TRBV27 and TRBJ1-4 gives the full variable domain: EAQVTQNPRYLITVTGKKLTVTCSQNMNHEYMSWYRQDPGLGLRQIYYSMNVEVTDKGDVPEGYKVSRKEKRNFPLILESPSPNQTSLYFCASAPSLMEEKLFFGSGTQLSVL.

As DNA, the CDR3 is TGCGCCAGCAGCGCAGGGGCTGGAAACACCATATATTTT. Its protein product is CASSAGAGNTIYF. J is TRBJ1-3 and V is TRBV5-1; possibly TRBD1 for D (6 bases). V lost 4 bases and J lost 2, with 7 bases in between. The CDR3 length is 13 residues. Germline CDR1 SGHRS, CDR2 YFSETQ.

The chain employs TRBV6-6 and TRBJ2-2, with a weak D call TRBD1 (6 bases). V gave up 4 bases and J gave up 1 base, with 13 bases separating them. Germline assignment: CDR1 MNHNY and CDR2 SVGAGI (reference sequence). The CDR3 length is 16 residues. The CDR3 DNA sequence: TGTGCCAGCAGTTCCACAGGGTTTGAGAACACCGGGGAGCTGTTTTTT. It yields the protein CASSSTGFENTGELFF.

The chain links TRBV7-9 to TRBJ2-7; D might be TRBD2 (5 bases). This CDR3 is built from 13 residues. Germline CDR1 and CDR2: SEHNR and FQNEAQ (reference sequence). Between the trimmed V and J ends, which lost 5 bases and 3 bases, there was a span of 11 bases. The CDR3 nucleotides read TGTGCCAGCAGCCCTGCGGGCCACTACGAGCAGTACTTC. Translated: CASSPAGHYEQYF.

The V and J genes are TRBV29-1 and TRBJ2-1; perhaps TRBD2 as D (6 bases). Trimming took off 6 bases at V and 5 bases at J, with 17 bases between the two ends. The CDR3 consists of 14 residues. Germline V gene lookup returns CDR1 SQVTM and CDR2 ANQGSEA. The CDR3 here is CSVFPGTFNNEQFF. CDR3 coding DNA: TGCAGCGTCTTCCCCGGGACTTTTAACAATGAGCAGTTCTTC.

The V gene is TRBV11-2, the J gene TRBJ2-1; 11 bases match TRBD2. CDR1 and CDR2 (germline): SGHAT, FQNNGV. The CDR3 is 17 residues long. Trimming cost V 2 bases and J 4 bases; bases outside gene matches: 7. The CDR3 region has the DNA TGTGCCAGCAGCTTATCTACCGGGACTAGCGGATACAATGAGCAGTTCTTC. This translates into CASSLSTGTSGYNEQFF.

CDR3 in amino acids: CASSPLAGGTNEQFF. The CDR3 nucleotides are TGCGCCAGCAGCCCACTAGCGGGAGGGACCAATGAGCAGTTCTTC. This chain links TRBV4-3 with TRBJ2-1; the match to TRBD2 covers 13 bases. The length of the CDR3 is 15 residues. Trimming cost V 4 bases and J 6 bases; bases outside gene matches: 3. Germline CDR1 is LGHNA and CDR2 is YSLEER.